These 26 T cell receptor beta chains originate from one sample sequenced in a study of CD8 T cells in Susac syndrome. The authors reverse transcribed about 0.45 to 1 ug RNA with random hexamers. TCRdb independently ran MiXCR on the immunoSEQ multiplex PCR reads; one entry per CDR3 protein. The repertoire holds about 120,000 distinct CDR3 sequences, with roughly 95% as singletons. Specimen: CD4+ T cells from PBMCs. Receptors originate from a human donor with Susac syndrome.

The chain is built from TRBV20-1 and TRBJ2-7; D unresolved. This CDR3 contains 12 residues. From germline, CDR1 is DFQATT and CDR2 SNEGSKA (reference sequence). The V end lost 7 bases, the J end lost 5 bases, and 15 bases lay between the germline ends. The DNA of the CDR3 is TGCAGTGTCGACGACCGGTTGGACGAGCAGTACTTC. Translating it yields CSVDDRLDEQYF.

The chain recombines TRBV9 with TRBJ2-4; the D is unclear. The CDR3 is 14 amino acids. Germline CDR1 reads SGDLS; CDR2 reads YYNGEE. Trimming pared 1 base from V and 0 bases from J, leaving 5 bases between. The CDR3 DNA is TGTGCCAGCAGCGTAAACATAGCCAAAAACATTCAGTACTTC. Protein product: CASSVNIAKNIQYF. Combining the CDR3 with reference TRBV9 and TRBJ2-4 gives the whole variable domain DSGVTQTPKHLITATGQRVTLRCSPRSGDLSVYWYQQSLDQGLQFLIQYYNGEERAKGNILERFSAQQFPDLHSELNLSSLELGDSALYFCASSVNIAKNIQYFGAGTRLSVL.

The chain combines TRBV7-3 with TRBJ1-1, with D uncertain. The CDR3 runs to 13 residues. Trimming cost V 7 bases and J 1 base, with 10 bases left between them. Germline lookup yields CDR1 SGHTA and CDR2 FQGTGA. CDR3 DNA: TGTGCCAGCAAAAACAGTAGGAACACTGAAGCTTTCTTT. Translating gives CASKNSRNTEAFF.

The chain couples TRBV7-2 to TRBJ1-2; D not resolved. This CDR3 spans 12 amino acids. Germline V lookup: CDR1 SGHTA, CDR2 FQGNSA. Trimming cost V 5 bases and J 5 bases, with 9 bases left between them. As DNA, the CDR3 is TGTGCCAGCAGCGCCTCAGATTATGGCTACACCTTC. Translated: CASSASDYGYTF.

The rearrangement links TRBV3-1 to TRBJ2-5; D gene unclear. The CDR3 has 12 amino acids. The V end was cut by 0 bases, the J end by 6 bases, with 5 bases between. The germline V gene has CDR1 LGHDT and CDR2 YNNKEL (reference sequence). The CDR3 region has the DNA TGTGCCAGCAGCCAAGAGGGGAAGACCCAGTACTTC. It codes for CASSQEGKTQYF.

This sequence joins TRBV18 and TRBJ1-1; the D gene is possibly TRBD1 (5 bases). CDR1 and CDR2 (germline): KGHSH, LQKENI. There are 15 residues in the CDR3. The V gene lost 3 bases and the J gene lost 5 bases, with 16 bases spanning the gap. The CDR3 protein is CASSPSPGDKTEAFF. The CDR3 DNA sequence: TGTGCCAGCTCACCCTCGCCGGGGGATAAGACTGAAGCTTTCTTT.

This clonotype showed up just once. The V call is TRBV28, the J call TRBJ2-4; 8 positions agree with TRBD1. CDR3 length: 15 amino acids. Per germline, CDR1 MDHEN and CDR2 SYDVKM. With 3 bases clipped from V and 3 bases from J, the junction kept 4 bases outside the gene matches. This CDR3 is CASSFSGQGKNIQYF. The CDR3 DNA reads TGTGCCAGCAGTTTCTCCGGACAGGGCAAAAACATTCAGTACTTC.

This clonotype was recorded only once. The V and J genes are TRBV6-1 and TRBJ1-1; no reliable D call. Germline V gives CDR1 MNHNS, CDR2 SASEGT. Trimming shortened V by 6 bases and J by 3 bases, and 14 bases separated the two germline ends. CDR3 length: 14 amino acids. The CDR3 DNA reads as TGTGCCAGCAGGAGGGATAGGGAGGACACTGAAGCTTTCTTT. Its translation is CASRRDREDTEAFF.

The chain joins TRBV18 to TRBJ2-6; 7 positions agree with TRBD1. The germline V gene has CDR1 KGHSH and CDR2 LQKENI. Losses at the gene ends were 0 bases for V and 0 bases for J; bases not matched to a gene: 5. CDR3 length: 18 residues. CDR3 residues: CASSPPGQPISGANVLTF. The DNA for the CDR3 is TGTGCCAGCTCACCACCGGGACAGCCGATCTCTGGGGCCAACGTCCTGACTTTC.

CDR3 region: CASSESGRANEQFF. Written as DNA, the CDR3 is TGTGCCAGCAGTGAAAGCGGGAGGGCCAATGAGCAGTTCTTC. The chain carries TRBV6-4 and TRBJ2-1, with TRBD2 matching 10 bases. CDR1 is MRHNA and CDR2 is SNTAGT in the germline V gene. The junction had 2 bases not matched to a gene; V was cut back by 3 bases and J by 6 bases. The CDR3 has 14 amino acids.

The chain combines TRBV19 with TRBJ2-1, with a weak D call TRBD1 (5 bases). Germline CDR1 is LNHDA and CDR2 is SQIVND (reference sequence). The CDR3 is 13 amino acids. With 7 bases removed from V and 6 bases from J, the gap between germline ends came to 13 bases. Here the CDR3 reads CASNTGRANEQFF. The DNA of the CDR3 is TGTGCCAGTAACACAGGCCGAGCCAATGAGCAGTTCTTC.

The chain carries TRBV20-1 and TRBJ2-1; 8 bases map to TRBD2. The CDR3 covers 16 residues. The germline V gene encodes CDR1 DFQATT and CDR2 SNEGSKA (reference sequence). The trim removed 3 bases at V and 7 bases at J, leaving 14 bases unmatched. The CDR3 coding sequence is TGCAGTGCTAGCCCCGGGGGAAGCGGGAGACAGAATGAGCAGTTCTTC. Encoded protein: CSASPGGSGRQNEQFF.

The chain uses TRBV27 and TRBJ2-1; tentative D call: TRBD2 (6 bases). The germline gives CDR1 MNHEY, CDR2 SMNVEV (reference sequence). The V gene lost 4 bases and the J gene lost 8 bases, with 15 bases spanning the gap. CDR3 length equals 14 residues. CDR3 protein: CASSSRGGKDEQFF. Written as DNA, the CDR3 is TGTGCCAGCAGTTCCCGCGGAGGGAAAGATGAGCAGTTCTTC.

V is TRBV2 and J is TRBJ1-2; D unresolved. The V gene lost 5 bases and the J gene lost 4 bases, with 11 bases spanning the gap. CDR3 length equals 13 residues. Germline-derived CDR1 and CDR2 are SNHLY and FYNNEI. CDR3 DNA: TGTGCCAGCAGTCTGGACGGCCCCTATGGCTACACCTTC. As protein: CASSLDGPYGYTF.

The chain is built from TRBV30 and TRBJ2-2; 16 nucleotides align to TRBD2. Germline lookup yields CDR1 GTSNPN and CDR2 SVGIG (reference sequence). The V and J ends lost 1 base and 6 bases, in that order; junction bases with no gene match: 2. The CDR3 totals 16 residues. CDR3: CAWSAGLAGGAGELFF. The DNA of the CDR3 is TGTGCCTGGAGTGCGGGACTAGCGGGAGGGGCCGGGGAGCTGTTTTTT. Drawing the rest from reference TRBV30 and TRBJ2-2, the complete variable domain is SQTIHQWPATLVQPVGSPLSLECTVEGTSNPNLYWYRQAAGRGLQLLFYSVGIGQISSEVPQNLSASRPQDRQFILSSKKLLLSDSGFYLCAWSAGLAGGAGELFFGEGSRLTVL.

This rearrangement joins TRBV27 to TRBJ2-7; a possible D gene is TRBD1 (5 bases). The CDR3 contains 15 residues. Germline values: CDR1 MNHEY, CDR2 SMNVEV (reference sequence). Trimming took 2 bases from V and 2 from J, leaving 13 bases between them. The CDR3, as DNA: TGTGCCAGCAGTTTAAGTCAGGGTTTCACCTACGAGCAGTACTTC. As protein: CASSLSQGFTYEQYF.

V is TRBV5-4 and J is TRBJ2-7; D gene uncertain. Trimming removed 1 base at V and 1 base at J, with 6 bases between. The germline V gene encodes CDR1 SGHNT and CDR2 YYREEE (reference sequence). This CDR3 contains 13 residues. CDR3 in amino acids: CASSLRVSYEQYF. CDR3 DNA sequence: TGTGCCAGCAGCTTGCGAGTGTCCTACGAGCAGTACTTC. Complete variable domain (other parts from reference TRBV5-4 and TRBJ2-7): ETGVTQSPTHLIKTRGQQVTLRCSSQSGHNTVSWYQQALGQGPQFIFQYYREEENGRGNFPPRFSGLQFPNYSSELNVNALELDDSALYLCASSLRVSYEQYFGPGTRLTVT.

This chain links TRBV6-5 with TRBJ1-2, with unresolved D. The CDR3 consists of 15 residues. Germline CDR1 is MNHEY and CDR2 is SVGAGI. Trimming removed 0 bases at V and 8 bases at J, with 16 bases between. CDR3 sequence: CASSYSIPLGSGYTF. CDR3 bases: TGTGCCAGCAGTTACTCTATACCCCTGGGTTCGGGCTACACCTTC.

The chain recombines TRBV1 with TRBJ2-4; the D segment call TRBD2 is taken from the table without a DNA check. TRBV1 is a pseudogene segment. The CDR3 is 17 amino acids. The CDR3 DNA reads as TGCACCAGCAGCCAAGATCCCCCTAGCGGTTCCAAAAACATTCAGTACTTC. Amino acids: CTSSQDPPSGSKNIQYF.

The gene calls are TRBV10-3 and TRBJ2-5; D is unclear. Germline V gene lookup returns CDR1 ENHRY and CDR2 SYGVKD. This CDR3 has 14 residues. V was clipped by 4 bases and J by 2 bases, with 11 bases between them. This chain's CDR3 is CAISVAGKQETQYF. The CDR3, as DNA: TGTGCCATCAGTGTGGCTGGAAAGCAAGAGACCCAGTACTTC.

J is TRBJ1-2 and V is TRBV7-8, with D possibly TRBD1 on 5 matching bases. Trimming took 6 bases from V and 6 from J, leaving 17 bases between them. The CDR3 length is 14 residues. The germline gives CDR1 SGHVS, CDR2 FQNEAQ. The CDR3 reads CASSFYQGGDGYTF. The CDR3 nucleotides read TGTGCCAGCAGTTTTTACCAGGGAGGCGATGGCTACACCTTC. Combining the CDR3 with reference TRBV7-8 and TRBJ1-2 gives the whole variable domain GAGVSQSPRYKVAKRGQDVALRCDPISGHVSLFWYQQALGQGPEFLTYFQNEAQLDKSGLPSDRFFAERPEGSVSTLKIQRTQQEDSAVYLCASSFYQGGDGYTFGSGTRLTVV.

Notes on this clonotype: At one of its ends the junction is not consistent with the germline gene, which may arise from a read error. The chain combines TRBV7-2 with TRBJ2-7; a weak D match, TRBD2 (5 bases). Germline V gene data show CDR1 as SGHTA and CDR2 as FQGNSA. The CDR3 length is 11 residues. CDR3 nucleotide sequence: TGTGCCAGCAGCTCAAACCGGGAACCACACTTC. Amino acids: CASSSNREPHF.

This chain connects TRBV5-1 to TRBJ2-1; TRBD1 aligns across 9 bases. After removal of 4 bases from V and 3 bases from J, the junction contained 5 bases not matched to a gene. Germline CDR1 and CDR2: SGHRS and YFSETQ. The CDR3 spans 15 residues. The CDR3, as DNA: TGCGCCAGCAGCACGGGACAGGGACGCTACAATGAGCAGTTCTTC. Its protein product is CASSTGQGRYNEQFF.

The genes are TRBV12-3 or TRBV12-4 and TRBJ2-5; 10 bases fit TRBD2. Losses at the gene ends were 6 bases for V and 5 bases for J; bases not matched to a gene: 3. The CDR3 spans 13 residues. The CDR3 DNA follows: TGTGCCAGCAGCCCTAGCGGGAGCGAGACCCAGTACTTC. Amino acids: CASSPSGSETQYF.

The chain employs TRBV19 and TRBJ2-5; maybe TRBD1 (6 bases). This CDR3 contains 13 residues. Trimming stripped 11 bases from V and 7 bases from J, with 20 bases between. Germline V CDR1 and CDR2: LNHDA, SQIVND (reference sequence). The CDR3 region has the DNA TGTGCCTCTCAGGTCGGACAGATGGGGACCCAGTACTTC. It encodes CASQVGQMGTQYF.

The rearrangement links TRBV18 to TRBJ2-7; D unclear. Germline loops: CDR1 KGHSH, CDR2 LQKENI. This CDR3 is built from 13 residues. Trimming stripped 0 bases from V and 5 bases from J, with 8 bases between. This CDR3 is CASSPPSRDEQYF. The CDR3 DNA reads TGTGCCAGCTCACCACCGAGCCGCGACGAGCAGTACTTC. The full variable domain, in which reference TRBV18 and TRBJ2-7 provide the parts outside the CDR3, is NAGVMQNPRHLVRRRGQEARLRCSPMKGHSHVYWYRQLPEEGLKFMVYLQKENIIDESGMPKERFSAEFPKEGPSILRIQQVVRGDSAAYFCASSPPSRDEQYFGPGTRLTVT.